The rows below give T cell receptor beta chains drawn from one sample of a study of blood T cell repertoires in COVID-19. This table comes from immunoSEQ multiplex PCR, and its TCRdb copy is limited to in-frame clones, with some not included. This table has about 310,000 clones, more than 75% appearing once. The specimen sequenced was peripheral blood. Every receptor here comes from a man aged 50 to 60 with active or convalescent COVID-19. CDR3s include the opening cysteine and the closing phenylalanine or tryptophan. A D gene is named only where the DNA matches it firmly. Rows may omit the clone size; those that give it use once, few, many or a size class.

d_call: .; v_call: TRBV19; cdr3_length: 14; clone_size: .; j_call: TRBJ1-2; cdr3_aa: CASSRQVSVYGYTF; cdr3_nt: TGTGCCAGTAGTAGGCAAGTGTCAGTCTATGGCTACACCTTC
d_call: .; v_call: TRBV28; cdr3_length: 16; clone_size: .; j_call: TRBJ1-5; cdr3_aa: CASSLWGRGGSQPQHF; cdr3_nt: TGTGCCAGCAGTTTATGGGGAAGGGGGGGCAGTCAGCCCCAGCATTTT
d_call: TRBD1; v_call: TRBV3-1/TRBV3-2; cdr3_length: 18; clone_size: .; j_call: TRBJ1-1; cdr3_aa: CASSQEWTGGRTNTEAFF; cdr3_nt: TGTGCCAGCAGCCAAGAATGGACAGGGGGTAGAACGAACACTGAAGCTTTCTTT
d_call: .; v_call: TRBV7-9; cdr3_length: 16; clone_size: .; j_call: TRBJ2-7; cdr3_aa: CASSPRGTRLSYEQYF; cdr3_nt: TGTGCCAGCAGCCCGCGGGGGACACGGCTCTCCTACGAGCAGTACTTC
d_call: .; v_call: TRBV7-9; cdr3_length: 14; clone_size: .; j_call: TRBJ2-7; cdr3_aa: CASSLTGFRNEQYF; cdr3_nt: TGTGCCAGCAGCTTAACCGGGTTTCGAAATGAGCAGTACTTC
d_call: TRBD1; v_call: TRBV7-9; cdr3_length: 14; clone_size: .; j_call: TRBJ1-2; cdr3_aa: CASSEGQSNYGYTF; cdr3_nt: TGTGCCAGCAGCGAGGGACAGTCTAACTATGGCTACACCTTC
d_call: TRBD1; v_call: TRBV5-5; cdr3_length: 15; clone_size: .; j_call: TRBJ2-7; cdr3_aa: CASSLERQGPYEQYF; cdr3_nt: TGTGCCAGCAGCTTGGAAAGACAGGGCCCCTACGAGCAGTACTTC
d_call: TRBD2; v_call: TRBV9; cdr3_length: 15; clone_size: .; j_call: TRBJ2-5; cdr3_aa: CASSPGGSGIETQYF; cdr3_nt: TGTGCCAGCAGCCCTGGGGGTAGCGGGATAGAGACCCAGTACTTC
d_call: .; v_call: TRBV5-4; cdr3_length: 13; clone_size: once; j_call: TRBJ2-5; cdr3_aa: CASSLEQQETQYF; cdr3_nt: TGTGCCAGCAGCTTGGAACAGCAAGAGACCCAGTACTTC
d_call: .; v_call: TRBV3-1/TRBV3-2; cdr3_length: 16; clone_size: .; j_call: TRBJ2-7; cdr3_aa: CASSQEGSGSSYEQYF; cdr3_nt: TGTGCCAGCAGCCAAGAGGGGAGCGGCTCCTCCTACGAGCAGTACTTC
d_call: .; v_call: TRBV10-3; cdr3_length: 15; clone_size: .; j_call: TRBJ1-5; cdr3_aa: CAISESTRVNQPQHF; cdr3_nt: TGTGCCATCAGTGAGTCGACCCGGGTCAATCAGCCCCAGCATTTT
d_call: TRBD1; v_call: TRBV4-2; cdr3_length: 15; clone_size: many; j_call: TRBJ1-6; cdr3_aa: CASSQVKQGASPLHF; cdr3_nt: TGTGCCAGCAGCCAAGTAAAACAGGGGGCATCACCCCTCCACTTT
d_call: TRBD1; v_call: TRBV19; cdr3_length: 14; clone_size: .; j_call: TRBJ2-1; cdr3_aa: CASSTGQGVNEQFF; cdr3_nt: TGTGCCAGTAGTACCGGACAGGGGGTCAATGAGCAGTTCTTC
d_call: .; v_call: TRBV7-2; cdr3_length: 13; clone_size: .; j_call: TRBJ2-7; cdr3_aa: CASSYGGGREQYF; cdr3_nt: TGTGCCAGCAGCTACGGCGGGGGCAGGGAGCAGTACTTC
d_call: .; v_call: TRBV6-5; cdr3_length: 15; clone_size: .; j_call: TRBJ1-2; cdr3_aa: CASHSSGFRTYGYTF; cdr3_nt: TGTGCCAGCCATAGTTCAGGATTTCGAACCTATGGCTACACCTTC
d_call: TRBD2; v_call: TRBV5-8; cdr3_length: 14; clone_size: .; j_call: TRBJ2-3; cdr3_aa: CASSISGTTDTQYF; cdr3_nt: TGTGCCAGCAGCATAAGCGGGACCACAGATACGCAGTATTTT
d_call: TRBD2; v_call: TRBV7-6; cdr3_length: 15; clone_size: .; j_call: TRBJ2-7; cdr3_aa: CASSLGAGVNYEQYF; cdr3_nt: TGTGCCAGCAGCTTAGGAGCGGGGGTTAACTACGAGCAGTACTTC
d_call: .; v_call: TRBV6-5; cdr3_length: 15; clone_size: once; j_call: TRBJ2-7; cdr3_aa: CASSPRDWLSVEQYF; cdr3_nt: TGTGCCAGCAGTCCCCGGGACTGGTTGTCTGTGGAGCAGTACTTC
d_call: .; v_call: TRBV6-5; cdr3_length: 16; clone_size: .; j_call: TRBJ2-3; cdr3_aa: CASSYGPGVSTDTQYF; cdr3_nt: TGTGCCAGCAGTTACGGTCCGGGAGTAAGCACAGATACGCAGTATTTT
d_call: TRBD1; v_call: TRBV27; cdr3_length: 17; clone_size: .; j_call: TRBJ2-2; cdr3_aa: CASSARGQGLNTGELFF; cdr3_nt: TGTGCCAGCAGTGCTCGAGGACAGGGCTTGAACACCGGGGAGCTGTTTTTT
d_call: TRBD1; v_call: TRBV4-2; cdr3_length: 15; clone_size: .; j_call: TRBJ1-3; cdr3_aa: CASSQTGGPGNTIYF; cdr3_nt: TGTGCCAGCAGCCAGACAGGGGGACCTGGAAACACCATATATTTT
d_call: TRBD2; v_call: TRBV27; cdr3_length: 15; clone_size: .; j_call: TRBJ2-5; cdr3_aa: CASSFSGGAWETQYF; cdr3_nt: TGTGCCAGCAGTTTTAGCGGGGGGGCGTGGGAGACCCAGTACTTC
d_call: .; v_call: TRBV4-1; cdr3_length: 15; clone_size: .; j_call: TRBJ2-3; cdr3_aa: CASSQVQGFTDTQYF; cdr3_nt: TGCGCCAGCAGCCAGGTACAGGGATTCACAGATACGCAGTATTTT
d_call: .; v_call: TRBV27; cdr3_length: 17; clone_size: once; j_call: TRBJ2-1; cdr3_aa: CASSTKRLRVTYNEQFF; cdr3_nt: TGTGCCAGCAGTACTAAACGCCTCAGGGTGACCTACAATGAGCAGTTCTTC
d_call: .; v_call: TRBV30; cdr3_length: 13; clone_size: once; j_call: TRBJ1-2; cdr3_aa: CAWSSRGSYGYTF; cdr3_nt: TGTGCCTGGAGCTCCAGGGGTAGCTATGGCTACACCTTC